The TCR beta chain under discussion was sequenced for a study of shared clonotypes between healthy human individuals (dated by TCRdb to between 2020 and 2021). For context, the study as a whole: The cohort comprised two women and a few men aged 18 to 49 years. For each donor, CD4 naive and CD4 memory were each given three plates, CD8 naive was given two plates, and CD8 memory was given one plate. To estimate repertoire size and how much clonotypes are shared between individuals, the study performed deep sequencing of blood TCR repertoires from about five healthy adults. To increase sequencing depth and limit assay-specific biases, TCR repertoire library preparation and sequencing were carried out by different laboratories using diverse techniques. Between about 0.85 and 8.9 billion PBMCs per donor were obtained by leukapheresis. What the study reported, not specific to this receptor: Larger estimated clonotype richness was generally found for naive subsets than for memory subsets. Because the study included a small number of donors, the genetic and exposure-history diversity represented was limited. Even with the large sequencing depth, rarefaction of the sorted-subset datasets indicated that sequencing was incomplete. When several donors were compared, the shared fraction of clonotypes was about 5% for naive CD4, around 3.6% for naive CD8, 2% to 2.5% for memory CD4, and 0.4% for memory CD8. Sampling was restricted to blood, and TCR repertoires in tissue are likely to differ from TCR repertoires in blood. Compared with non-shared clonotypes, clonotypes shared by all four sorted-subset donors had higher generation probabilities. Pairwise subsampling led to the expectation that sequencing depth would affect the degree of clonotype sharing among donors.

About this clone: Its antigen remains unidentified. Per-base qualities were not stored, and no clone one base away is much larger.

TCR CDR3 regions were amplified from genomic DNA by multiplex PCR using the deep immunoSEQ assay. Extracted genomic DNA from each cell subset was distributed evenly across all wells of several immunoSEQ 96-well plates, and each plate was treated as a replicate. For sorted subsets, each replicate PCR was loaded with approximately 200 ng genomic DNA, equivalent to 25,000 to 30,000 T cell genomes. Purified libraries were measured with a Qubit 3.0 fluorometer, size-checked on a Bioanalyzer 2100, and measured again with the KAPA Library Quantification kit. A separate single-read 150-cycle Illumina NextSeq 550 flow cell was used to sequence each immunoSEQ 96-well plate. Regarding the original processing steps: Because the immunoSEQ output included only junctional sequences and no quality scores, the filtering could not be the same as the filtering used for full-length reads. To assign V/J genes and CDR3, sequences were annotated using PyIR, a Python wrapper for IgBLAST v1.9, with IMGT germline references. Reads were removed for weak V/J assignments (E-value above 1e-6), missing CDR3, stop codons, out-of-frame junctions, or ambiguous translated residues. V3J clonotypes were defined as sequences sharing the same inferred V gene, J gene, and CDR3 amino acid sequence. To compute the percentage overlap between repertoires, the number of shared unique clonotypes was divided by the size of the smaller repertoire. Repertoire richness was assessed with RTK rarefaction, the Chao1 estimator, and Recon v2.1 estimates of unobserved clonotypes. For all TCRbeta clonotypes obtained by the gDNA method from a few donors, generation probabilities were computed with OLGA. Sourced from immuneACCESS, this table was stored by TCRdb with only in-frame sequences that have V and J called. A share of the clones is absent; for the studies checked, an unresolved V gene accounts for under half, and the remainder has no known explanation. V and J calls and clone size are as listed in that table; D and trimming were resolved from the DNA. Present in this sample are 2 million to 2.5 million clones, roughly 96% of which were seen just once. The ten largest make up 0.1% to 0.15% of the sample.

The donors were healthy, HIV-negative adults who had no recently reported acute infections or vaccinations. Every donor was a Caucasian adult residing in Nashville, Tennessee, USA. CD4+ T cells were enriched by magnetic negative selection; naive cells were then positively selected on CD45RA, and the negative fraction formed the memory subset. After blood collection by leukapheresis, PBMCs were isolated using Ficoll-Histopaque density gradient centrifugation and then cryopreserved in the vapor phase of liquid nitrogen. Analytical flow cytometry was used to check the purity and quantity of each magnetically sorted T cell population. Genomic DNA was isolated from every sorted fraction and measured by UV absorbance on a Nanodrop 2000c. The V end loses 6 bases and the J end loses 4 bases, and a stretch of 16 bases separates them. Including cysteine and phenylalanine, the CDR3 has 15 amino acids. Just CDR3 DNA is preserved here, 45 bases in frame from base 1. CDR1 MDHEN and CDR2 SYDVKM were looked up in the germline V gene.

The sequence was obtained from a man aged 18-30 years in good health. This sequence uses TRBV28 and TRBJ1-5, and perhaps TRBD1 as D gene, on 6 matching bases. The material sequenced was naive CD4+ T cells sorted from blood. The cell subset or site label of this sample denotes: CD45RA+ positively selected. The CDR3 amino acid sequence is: CASRKTGLGNQPQHF. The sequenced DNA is TGTGCCAGCAGAAAGACAGGTCTGGGGAATCAGCCCCAGCATTTT.